The 29 T cell receptor beta chains presented below share a single source sample, sequenced in a study of blood T cells in healthy people across ages. For the second PCR, which ran for about 6 to 11 cycles, a sample-barcoded 5' primer and a J-beta primer mix were used. One entry per CDR3 protein, called by TCRdb with MiXCR from the 5' RACE reads. The data show 800,000 or so distinct CDR3 sequences, 60% to 80% seen once. Sequences were obtained from blood. These receptors all stem from a man aged 25-40 years in good health.

CDR3 in DNA: TGTGCCATGAGTTCGGACAGGTCCTCGCGAAACACCATATATTTT. Translating gives CAMSSDRSSRNTIYF. The J gene is TRBJ1-3, the V gene TRBV10-3; 7 nucleotides line up with TRBD1. Germline assignment: CDR1 ENHRY and CDR2 SYGVKD. V was clipped by 9 bases and J by 5 bases; unmatched bases: 13. CDR3 length equals 15 residues.

This clonotype was seen a single time. This chain connects TRBV9 to TRBJ2-5, with a weak D call TRBD2 (7 bases). The CDR3 covers 17 residues. The V gene lost 0 bases and the J gene lost 2 bases, with 17 bases spanning the gap. From germline, CDR1 is SGDLS and CDR2 YYNGEE. CDR3 in amino acids: CASSVGMGASGQETQYF. The CDR3 nucleotides read TGTGCCAGCAGCGTAGGGATGGGGGCTAGCGGACAAGAGACCCAGTACTTC.

J is TRBJ2-1 and V is TRBV12-3 or TRBV12-4; D could derive from TRBD1 or TRBD2 (5 bases each). CDR3 length: 12 residues. Trimming shortened V by 4 bases and J by 10 bases, and 11 bases separated the two germline ends. The CDR3 spells CASSWGPGEQFF. The CDR3 coding sequence is TGTGCCAGCAGTTGGGGACCCGGAGAGCAGTTCTTC.

This clonotype was recorded only once. V is TRBV4-2 and J is TRBJ2-3; tentative D call: TRBD1 (5 bases). Germline loops: CDR1 LGHNA, CDR2 YNFKEQ. The CDR3 covers 16 residues. Trimming left V 4 bases short and J 0 bases short, with 14 bases between. The CDR3: CASSRNYQGSTDTQYF. The CDR3, as DNA: TGTGCCAGCAGCCGAAACTACCAGGGAAGCACAGATACGCAGTATTTT.

The genes are TRBV28 and TRBJ2-3; no clear D gene. Per the germline V gene, CDR1 is MDHEN and CDR2 is SYDVKM. Deletions cut 7 bases from V and 2 bases from J, with 10 bases between. The CDR3 covers 13 residues. CDR3 region: CASTSSLTDTQYF. For the CDR3, the DNA is TGTGCCAGCACTAGTAGTCTCACAGATACGCAGTATTTT.

Notes on this clonotype: One base away lies a much larger clone, so this may be a sequencing read error. The chain carries TRBV3-1 and TRBJ2-1, with D possibly being TRBD2 (5 bases). Near its end, the DNA agrees better with TRBJ2-7, so the J call may be wrong. This CDR3 has 16 amino acids. Germline assignment: CDR1 LGHDT and CDR2 YNNKEL (reference sequence). The CDR3 is CASSQDNTEVHNEQYF. The CDR3 DNA reads TGTGCCAGCAGCCAAGATAACACGGAGGTCCACAATGAGCAGTACTTC.

The chain uses TRBV11-1 and TRBJ1-1; TRBD1 might be the D (6 bases). The germline V and J ends were trimmed by 4 bases and 2 bases, with 14 bases remaining between them. The V gene's germline CDR1 is SGHAT and CDR2 FQDESV (reference sequence). The CDR3 contains 15 residues. CDR3 sequence (DNA): TGTGCCAGCAGCTCAGGCAGGGGACAAAACACTGAAGCTTTCTTT. This codes for CASSSGRGQNTEAFF.

This chain links TRBV15 with TRBJ2-3; D is undetermined. Germline CDR1 is LNHNV and CDR2 is YYDKDF (reference sequence). Trimming stripped 0 bases from V and 0 bases from J, with 13 bases between. The CDR3 is made up of 17 amino acids. The CDR3 DNA reads as TGTGCCACCAGCAGAGATAGGGCTCCACGGAGCACAGATACGCAGTATTTT. This gives the protein CATSRDRAPRSTDTQYF.

This clonotype has more than one count but fewer than ten. V is TRBV9 and J is TRBJ2-1; TRBD2 aligns across 8 bases. V trimming: 3 bases; J trimming: 2 bases; junction bases outside the gene matches: 7. Looked up from germline, CDR1 is SGDLS and CDR2 is YYNGEE. The CDR3 totals 16 residues. In nucleotides, the CDR3 is TGTGCCAGCAGCGCCGGACTAGCAGGGACCTACAATGAGCAGTTCTTC. This gives the protein CASSAGLAGTYNEQFF. Looking up the rest from reference TRBV9 and TRBJ2-1 gives the full variable domain: DSGVTQTPKHLITATGQRVTLRCSPRSGDLSVYWYQQSLDQGLQFLIQYYNGEERAKGNILERFSAQQFPDLHSELNLSSLELGDSALYFCASSAGLAGTYNEQFFGPGTRLTVL.

This rearrangement joins TRBV29-1 to TRBJ1-2; possibly TRBD1 for D (5 bases). The CDR3 extends over 12 amino acids. V dropped 7 bases and J dropped 2 bases, with 11 bases sitting between them. CDR1 is SQVTM, CDR2 ANQGSEA, per germline. The CDR3 DNA follows: TGCAGCGCCGAGGGGAACAACTATGGCTACACCTTC. As protein: CSAEGNNYGYTF.

V usage is TRBV15 and J usage is TRBJ2-3; TRBD1 might be the D (5 bases). Germline V CDR1 and CDR2: LNHNV, YYDKDF (reference sequence). The germline V and J ends were trimmed by 3 bases and 3 bases, with 10 bases remaining between them. The CDR3 is 14 amino acids. The CDR3 loop is CATSSGASTDTQYF. CDR3 in DNA: TGTGCCACCAGCAGTGGGGCCTCGACAGATACGCAGTATTTT.

This clonotype was counted a few times. The rearrangement joins TRBV2 to TRBJ1-2, with D maybe TRBD1 (6 bases). V lost 6 bases and J lost 2, with 13 bases in between. CDR3 length: 14 residues. Germline loops: CDR1 SNHLY, CDR2 FYNNEI. CDR3 nucleotides: TGTGCCAGCAGCGAGACAGGTCGGAACTATGGCTACACCTTC. This translates into CASSETGRNYGYTF.

The chain couples TRBV6-1 to TRBJ2-7; TRBD2 matches at 11 bases. The CDR3 extends over 18 amino acids. V gave up 0 bases and J gave up 5 bases; unmatched junction bases: 12. Germline V gene sequence: CDR1 MNHNS, CDR2 SASEGT. CDR3 region: CASSEALLAGALRDEQYF. The CDR3 coding sequence is TGTGCCAGCAGTGAAGCCTTACTAGCGGGGGCGCTCAGGGACGAGCAGTACTTC.

This clonotype was detected only a few times. The chain is built from TRBV7-9 and TRBJ1-1; a possible D gene is TRBD1 (6 bases). Germline V CDR1 and CDR2: SEHNR, FQNEAQ (reference sequence). Between the trimmed V and J ends, which lost 5 bases and 8 bases, there was a span of 9 bases. This CDR3 comprises 11 residues. The CDR3 DNA reads as TGTGCCAGCAGCCCTGACAGGGAAGCTTTCTTT. It yields the protein CASSPDREAFF. Full variable domain (remainder filled in from reference TRBV7-9 and TRBJ1-1): DTGVSQNPRHKITKRGQNVTFRCDPISEHNRLYWYRQTLGQGPEFLTYFQNEAQLEKSRLLSDRFSAERPKGSFSTLEIQRTEQGDSAMYLCASSPDREAFFGQGTRLTVV.

The chain combines TRBV6-2 or TRBV6-3 with TRBJ2-1; weak D call: TRBD2 (5 bases). This CDR3 contains 16 residues. Trimming took off 0 bases at V and 11 bases at J, with 20 bases between the two ends. Germline CDR1 is MNHEY and CDR2 is SVGEGT. CDR3 sequence: CASSYSSRESGLKQFF. The CDR3 DNA sequence: TGTGCCAGCAGTTACTCGAGCCGGGAATCAGGTTTGAAGCAGTTCTTC.

V gene TRBV28 combines with J gene TRBJ1-5; no clear D. Germline-derived CDR1 and CDR2 are MDHEN and SYDVKM. The V end lost 6 bases, the J end lost 4 bases, and 13 bases lay between the germline ends. The CDR3 length is 14 residues. CDR3 in amino acids: CASREPVANQPQHF. The CDR3 region has the DNA TGTGCCAGCAGGGAGCCTGTAGCAAATCAGCCCCAGCATTTT.

This chain connects TRBV20-1 to TRBJ1-5; maybe TRBD1 (5 bases). Germline CDR1 DFQATT, CDR2 SNEGSKA (reference sequence). Trimming shortened V by 2 bases and J by 3 bases, and 8 bases separated the two germline ends. This CDR3 comprises 13 residues. CDR3 in DNA: TGCAGTGCTAGACGGGGGAACAATCAGCCCCAGCATTTT. Amino acid sequence: CSARRGNNQPQHF.

The chain combines TRBV10-3 with TRBJ2-5; the match to TRBD2 covers 13 bases. With V trimmed by 10 bases and J by 2 bases, 4 bases remained unmatched. The CDR3 runs 14 residues. Germline CDR1 and CDR2: ENHRY and SYGVKD. CDR3 sequence: CATGTSGVQETQYF. Here the CDR3 DNA reads TGTGCCACGGGGACTAGCGGGGTACAAGAGACCCAGTACTTC.

CDR3 region: CAISESSVVNEKLFF. The CDR3 bases are TGTGCCATCAGTGAGTCGTCAGTAGTTAATGAAAAACTGTTTTTT. J is TRBJ1-4 and V is TRBV10-3; D gene unclear. Trimming cost V 0 bases and J 4 bases, with 9 bases left between them. The germline V gene encodes CDR1 ENHRY and CDR2 SYGVKD. The CDR3 loop spans 15 amino acids.

The chain has TRBV6-5 and TRBJ2-5; 10 bases map to TRBD2. The CDR3 loop spans 16 amino acids. J was trimmed by 2 bases and V by 0 bases; bases with no gene match: 3. CDR1 and CDR2 (germline): MNHEY, SVGAGI. CDR3: CASSYSASGGQETQYF. Here the CDR3 DNA reads TGTGCCAGCAGTTACTCTGCTAGCGGGGGTCAAGAGACCCAGTACTTC.

A few counts support this clonotype. In nucleotides, the CDR3 is TGTGCCAGCAGTTTACGTCCTAGCGGGGCCAGTTACGAGCAGTACTTC. Translation: CASSLRPSGASYEQYF. The V and J genes are TRBV12-3 or TRBV12-4 and TRBJ2-4, with 9 bases matching TRBD2. The DNA matches TRBJ2-7 better at its end, which makes the J call doubtful. The CDR3 loop spans 16 amino acids.

J is TRBJ2-1 and V is TRBV9; 11 bases align to TRBD2. V was clipped by 4 bases and J by 9 bases; unmatched bases: 12. The CDR3 is 16 amino acids. Germline V gene lookup returns CDR1 SGDLS and CDR2 YYNGEE. The CDR3 reads CASSPALSGGASEQFF. The CDR3 DNA reads TGTGCCAGCAGCCCCGCTCTTAGCGGGGGGGCTTCTGAGCAGTTCTTC.

The rearrangement links TRBV5-1 to TRBJ1-2; D is ambiguous. The V end lost 3 bases, the J end lost 3 bases, and 15 bases lay between the germline ends. Germline lookup yields CDR1 SGHRS and CDR2 YFSETQ. The CDR3 length is 15 residues. The CDR3 here is CASSWRNNRDYGYTF. The CDR3 DNA is TGCGCCAGCAGCTGGAGGAACAACCGGGACTATGGCTACACCTTC.

This clonotype was seen a few times. The rearrangement uses TRBV7-2 and TRBJ2-2; 8 positions match TRBD1. V was clipped by 4 bases and J by 7 bases; unmatched bases: 11. The CDR3 runs to 16 residues. In germline, CDR1 is SGHTA, CDR2 FQGNSA. The DNA for the CDR3 is TGTGCCAGCAGCTCCCCCTCAGGGGGCGCGTTCGGGGAGCTGTTTTTT. Amino acids: CASSSPSGGAFGELFF.

V gene TRBV7-9 combines with J gene TRBJ2-2; the D call may be TRBD1 or TRBD2 (5 bases each). V shed 5 bases and J shed 6 bases, with 16 bases lying between them. Germline V gene lookup returns CDR1 SEHNR and CDR2 FQNEAQ (reference sequence). The CDR3 runs 15 residues. DNA for the CDR3: TGTGCCAGCAGCGCGATTAGGTGGGGGTCCGGGGAGCTGTTTTTT. As protein: CASSAIRWGSGELFF.

The gene calls are TRBV18 and TRBJ1-6; the match to TRBD1 covers 10 bases. Germline CDR1 KGHSH, CDR2 LQKENI. The J segment lost 5 bases and the V segment lost 5 bases, leaving 6 bases of the junction unmatched. This CDR3 spans 16 amino acids. For the CDR3, the DNA is TGTGCCAGCTCATTACGACAGGGGGCTGATAATTCACCCCTCCACTTT. As protein: CASSLRQGADNSPLHF.

J is TRBJ1-3 and V is TRBV4-3; D uncertain. Trimming removed 0 bases at V and 5 bases at J, with 5 bases between. The CDR3 runs to 13 residues. The germline V gene encodes CDR1 LGHNA and CDR2 YSLEER. The CDR3, as DNA: TGCGCCAGCAGCCAAGAATCCCGAAACACCATATATTTT. Amino acids: CASSQESRNTIYF.

The chain employs TRBV10-3 and TRBJ2-1, with TRBD2 as a possible D gene (5 bases). This CDR3 is 17 amino acids long. Trimming left V 0 bases short and J 0 bases short, with 12 bases between. Germline assignment: CDR1 ENHRY and CDR2 SYGVKD. CDR3 sequence (DNA): TGTGCCATCAGTGAGTCGGTGAGGGCCGGCTCCTACAATGAGCAGTTCTTC. It encodes CAISESVRAGSYNEQFF.

The chain employs TRBV4-3 and TRBJ2-1; D gene ambiguous. The CDR3 is 15 amino acids. The germline V gene has CDR1 LGHNA and CDR2 YSLEER. V shed 5 bases and J shed 10 bases, with 21 bases lying between them. CDR3 DNA: TGCGCCAGCAGCAAAGGTTACGCAGTCACGGAGGAGCAGTTCTTC. Amino acids: CASSKGYAVTEEQFF.